The 16 T cell receptor beta chains below were found in one sample sequenced in a study of blood T cell repertoires in COVID-19. TCRdb's table, derived via immunoSEQ multiplex PCR, lists solely in-frame clones and lacks some. The table includes some 200,000 clones, 80% detected once. Material for sequencing was PBMCs or T cells enriched from blood (not recorded which). The receptors were sampled from a middle-aged woman with acute COVID-19.

The rearrangement uses TRBV28 and TRBJ1-3; 10 bases match TRBD1. The V and J ends lost 7 bases and 4 bases, in that order; junction bases with no gene match: 7. Looked up from germline, CDR1 is MDHEN and CDR2 is SYDVKM. This CDR3 contains 15 residues. CDR3 DNA sequence: TGTGCCAGCACCCGACAGGGGGCAAAAGGAAACACCATATATTTT. Encoded protein: CASTRQGAKGNTIYF.

The genes are TRBV19 and TRBJ2-1, with TRBD1 matching 8 bases. V trimming: 3 bases; J trimming: 3 bases; junction bases outside the gene matches: 1. Germline CDR1 LNHDA, CDR2 SQIVND (reference sequence). CDR3 length equals 14 residues. CDR3 loop: CASSMDRDYNEQFF. The CDR3 DNA reads as TGTGCCAGTAGTATGGACAGGGACTACAATGAGCAGTTCTTC.

The chain carries TRBV28 and TRBJ2-7; 7 nucleotides match TRBD1. Germline V gene sequence: CDR1 MDHEN, CDR2 SYDVKM. CDR3 length equals 14 residues. V dropped 5 bases and J dropped 1; count of bases not matched to a gene: 5. The CDR3 spells CASSIPGGSYEQYF. CDR3 nucleotide sequence: TGTGCCAGCAGTATCCCAGGGGGTTCCTACGAGCAGTACTTC.

The V and J genes are TRBV5-1 and TRBJ1-2; D is uncertain. V dropped 2 bases and J dropped 4 bases, with 15 bases sitting between them. Germline V gene lookup returns CDR1 SGHRS and CDR2 YFSETQ. This CDR3 has 15 amino acids. This chain's CDR3 is CASSFFPDNPYGYTF. In nucleotides, the CDR3 is TGCGCCAGCAGCTTTTTTCCCGACAACCCCTATGGCTACACCTTC.

Comment on this clone: One end of the junction does not line up with germline, which may come from a read error. The chain carries TRBV19 and TRBJ2-1; 10 bases align to TRBD1. The CDR3 consists of 16 residues. The germline CDR1 and CDR2 sequences are LNHDA and SQIVND (reference sequence). This CDR3 is CASSIAGTGAYNEQFF. In DNA form, the CDR3 reads TGTGCCAGTAGCATAGCCGGGACAGGGGCCTACAATGAGCAGTTCTTC.

For the CDR3, the DNA is TGTGCCAGCAGTTTAATCCTGACTTCGAACACCGGGGAGCTGTTTTTT. Protein: CASSLILTSNTGELFF. V usage is TRBV28 and J usage is TRBJ2-2; D uncertain. The ends were cut back, 2 bases at V and 0 bases at J, with 10 bases in the middle. Germline CDR1 MDHEN, CDR2 SYDVKM. CDR3 size: 16 residues. Together with reference TRBV28 and TRBJ2-2, the CDR3 gives the full variable domain: DVKVTQSSRYLVKRTGEKVFLECVQDMDHENMFWYRQDPGLGLRLIYFSYDVKMKEKGDIPEGYSVSREKKERFSLILESASTNQTSMYLCASSLILTSNTGELFFGEGSRLTVL.

The rearrangement joins TRBV4-3 to TRBJ1-1, with D possibly matching TRBD1 (6 bases). Germline V CDR1 and CDR2: LGHNA, YSLEER. This CDR3 has 14 residues. Between the trimmed V and J ends, which lost 0 bases and 1 base, there was a span of 6 bases. The CDR3 sequence is CASSQDRGNTEAFF. Here the CDR3 DNA reads TGCGCCAGCAGCCAAGACAGGGGGAACACTGAAGCTTTCTTT.

The rearrangement uses TRBV5-1 and TRBJ2-7; a weak D match, TRBD1 (6 bases). The CDR3 length is 14 residues. Trimming shortened V by 0 bases and J by 6 bases, and 13 bases separated the two germline ends. Germline V gives CDR1 SGHRS, CDR2 YFSETQ. CDR3 sequence: CASSLAGDMSEQYF. The DNA of the CDR3 is TGCGCCAGCAGCTTGGCCGGGGACATGTCCGAGCAGTACTTC.

This clone was seen just once. The genes are TRBV20-1 and TRBJ2-5; D not resolved. V shed 0 bases and J shed 6 bases, with 5 bases lying between them. This CDR3 region has 11 residues. CDR1 is DFQATT and CDR2 is SNEGSKA in the germline V gene (reference sequence). CDR3 sequence: CSARDLKTQYF. CDR3 bases: TGCAGTGCTAGAGATCTAAAGACCCAGTACTTC.

This chain links TRBV9 with TRBJ1-4, with 7 bases aligning to TRBD1. Germline CDR1 and CDR2: SGDLS and YYNGEE. The ends lost 0 bases at V and 8 bases at J; junction bases unmatched: 4. This CDR3 spans 14 amino acids. The CDR3 is CASSVGPGGEKLFF. As DNA, the CDR3 is TGTGCCAGCAGCGTAGGTCCAGGGGGAGAAAAACTGTTTTTT.

This clone was seen more than once but under ten times. The V and J genes are TRBV28 and TRBJ2-7, with a tentative D call TRBD2 (7 bases). Trimming stripped 5 bases from V and 2 bases from J, with 16 bases between. Germline V lookup: CDR1 MDHEN, CDR2 SYDVKM. The CDR3 totals 15 residues. The chain's CDR3 is CASSTMGGLAYEQYF. The CDR3 DNA sequence: TGTGCCAGCAGTACTATGGGGGGGCTGGCCTACGAGCAGTACTTC.

V gene TRBV30 combines with J gene TRBJ2-7; maybe TRBD2 (6 bases). V shed 3 bases and J shed 4 bases, with 16 bases lying between them. Germline V gives CDR1 GTSNPN, CDR2 SVGIG (reference sequence). The CDR3 covers 14 residues. The CDR3 reads CAWSPGGPAYEQYF. The CDR3, as DNA: TGTGCCTGGAGCCCCGGAGGGCCTGCTTACGAGCAGTACTTC.

This chain joins TRBV9 and TRBJ2-3; 8 positions agree with TRBD2. The J segment lost 2 bases and the V segment lost 5 bases, leaving 7 bases of the junction unmatched. This CDR3 comprises 15 residues. Germline V gene lookup returns CDR1 SGDLS and CDR2 YYNGEE. The CDR3 is CASRRGSGVTDTQYF. CDR3 coding DNA: TGTGCCAGCAGAAGGGGTAGCGGGGTCACAGATACGCAGTATTTT.

The J gene is TRBJ2-3, the V gene TRBV7-2, with 11 bases matching TRBD2. This CDR3 contains 16 residues. V shed 0 bases and J 5 bases; nucleotides not matched to a gene: 4. Germline values: CDR1 SGHTA, CDR2 FQGNSA. The CDR3 spells CASSLAVAGGRDTQYF. CDR3 DNA sequence: TGTGCCAGCAGCTTAGCCGTAGCGGGAGGGAGAGATACGCAGTATTTT. The full variable domain, with the rest looked up from reference TRBV7-2 and TRBJ2-3, is GAGVSQSPSNKVTEKGKDVELRCDPISGHTALYWYRQSLGQGLEFLIYFQGNSAPDKSGLPSDRFSAERTGGSVSTLTIQRTQQEDSAVYLCASSLAVAGGRDTQYFGPGTRLTVL.

The chain carries TRBV6-2 or TRBV6-3 and TRBJ1-3; 9 nucleotides agree with TRBD1. CDR3 size: 15 residues. Germline loops: CDR1 MNHEY, CDR2 SVGEGT. V was pared by 3 bases and J by 7 bases, with 7 bases of the junction left unmatched. CDR3 amino acids: CASSYPGQGWNTIYF. CDR3 nucleotides: TGTGCCAGCAGTTATCCGGGACAGGGATGGAACACCATATATTTT.

Many counts were recorded for this clone. The genes are TRBV19 and TRBJ2-5; the D is unclear. V shed 6 bases and J shed 3 bases, with 11 bases lying between them. There are 13 residues in the CDR3. Germline CDR1 is LNHDA and CDR2 is SQIVND (reference sequence). CDR3 coding DNA: TGTGCCAGTAGGGCCTTGGGCGAAGAGACCCAGTACTTC. It encodes CASRALGEETQYF.